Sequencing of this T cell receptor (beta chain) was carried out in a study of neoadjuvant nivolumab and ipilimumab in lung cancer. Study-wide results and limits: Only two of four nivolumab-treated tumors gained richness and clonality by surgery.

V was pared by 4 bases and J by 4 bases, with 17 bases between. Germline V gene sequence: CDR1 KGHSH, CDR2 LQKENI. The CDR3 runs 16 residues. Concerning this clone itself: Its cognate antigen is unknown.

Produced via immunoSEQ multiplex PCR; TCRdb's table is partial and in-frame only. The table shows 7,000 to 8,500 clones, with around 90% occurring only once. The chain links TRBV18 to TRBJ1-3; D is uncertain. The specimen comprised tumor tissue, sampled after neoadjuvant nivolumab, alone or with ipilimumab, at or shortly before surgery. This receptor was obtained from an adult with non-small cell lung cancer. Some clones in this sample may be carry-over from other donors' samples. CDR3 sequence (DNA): TGTGCCAGCTCACTCCAATCTCCTGGGCCCGGAAACACCATATATTTT. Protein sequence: CASSLQSPGPGNTIYF.